These 27 T cell receptor beta chains were sequenced from one sample in a study of cytomegalovirus exposure and HLA in healthy donors. 60 Vbeta and 13 Jbeta primers were used in PCR. Repertoires were generated with immunoSEQ multiplex PCR, while TCRdb's copy carries only in-frame clones and drops some. The sample contains 150,000 to 200,000 clones, roughly four fifths of which appear only once. Sequenced input: PBMCs. Receptors were obtained from a man in his late teens or twenties in good health and CMV-seronegative.

V usage is TRBV28 and J usage is TRBJ2-7; D perhaps matches TRBD2 (6 bases). The CDR3 consists of 13 residues. CDR1 and CDR2 (germline): MDHEN, SYDVKM. V lost 5 bases and J 3 bases, leaving 11 bases between the germline ends. CDR3 DNA: TGTGCCAGCAGTCTCCCCGGGAGCTACGAGCAGTACTTC. It yields the protein CASSLPGSYEQYF. Complete variable domain (other parts from reference TRBV28 and TRBJ2-7): DVKVTQSSRYLVKRTGEKVFLECVQDMDHENMFWYRQDPGLGLRLIYFSYDVKMKEKGDIPEGYSVSREKKERFSLILESASTNQTSMYLCASSLPGSYEQYFGPGTRLTVT.

This rearrangement joins TRBV6-5 to TRBJ2-5; tentatively, D is TRBD2 (6 bases). Gene TRBJ2-7 matches the end of the DNA better, so the J call may be wrong. The CDR3 runs 13 residues. Germline V CDR1 and CDR2: MNHEY, SVGAGI. For the CDR3, the DNA is TGTGCCAGCAGCCGGGGCGGGAACTACGAGCAGTACTTC. Protein: CASSRGGNYEQYF.

The chain carries TRBV19 and TRBJ1-2; TRBD1 might be the D (5 bases). Looked up from germline, CDR1 is LNHDA and CDR2 is SQIVND (reference sequence). This CDR3 has 15 residues. V was trimmed by 7 bases and J by 5 bases, leaving 20 bases between them. For the CDR3, the DNA is TGTGCCAGTATGGGGGGAGGACGGATGATTTATGGCTACACCTTC. Translated: CASMGGGRMIYGYTF.

The CDR3 DNA reads TGTGCCAGCAGGGGAGGGGGTCGGGGGAGGAGCTCCTACGAGCAGTACTTC. Translated: CASRGGGRGRSSYEQYF. The V gene is TRBV11-2, the J gene TRBJ2-7, with D possibly matching TRBD2 (7 bases). With 6 bases removed from V and 0 bases from J, the gap between germline ends came to 21 bases. The CDR3 totals 17 residues. Per the germline V gene, CDR1 is SGHAT and CDR2 is FQNNGV.

V usage is TRBV19 and J usage is TRBJ1-6, with D possibly matching TRBD1 (6 bases). This CDR3 has 17 amino acids. The V and J ends lost 3 bases and 3 bases respectively, with 15 bases between them. The germline CDR1 and CDR2 sequences are LNHDA and SQIVND (reference sequence). CDR3 region: CASSIGAGANYNSPLHF. As DNA, the CDR3 is TGTGCCAGTAGTATTGGGGCAGGGGCTAACTATAATTCACCCCTCCACTTT.

The V gene is TRBV4-3, the J gene TRBJ2-1, with TRBD2 matching over 12 bases. V lost 4 bases, J lost 6 bases, and 4 bases stayed unmatched. Germline assignment: CDR1 LGHNA and CDR2 YSLEER. CDR3 size: 15 residues. The CDR3 nucleotides are TGCGCCAGCAGCCCGACTAGCGGGAGAGTCAATGAGCAGTTCTTC. This sequence encodes CASSPTSGRVNEQFF.

For the CDR3, the DNA is TGTGCCACCCGGACAGGGCCTACCTACGAGCAGTACTTC. It specifies CATRTGPTYEQYF. The chain carries TRBV25-1 and TRBJ2-7, with 8 nucleotides matching TRBD1. CDR1 MGHDK and CDR2 SYGVNS come from the germline V gene. This CDR3 has 13 residues. Trimming cost V 10 bases and J 2 bases; bases outside gene matches: 7.

This chain connects TRBV4-1 to TRBJ1-3; 7 bases fit TRBD1. V lost 2 bases and J lost 4; bases outside the gene matches: 5. The CDR3 covers 15 residues. Germline assignment: CDR1 MGHRA and CDR2 YSYEKL. The CDR3 sequence: CASSQPRDRGNTIYF. CDR3 in DNA: TGCGCCAGCAGCCAACCGCGGGACAGAGGAAACACCATATATTTT.

The chain carries TRBV7-3 and TRBJ1-5, with 9 bases matching TRBD1. Trimming removed 3 bases from V and 5 bases from J; junction bases left unmatched: 8. CDR3 length: 16 amino acids. Germline CDR1 and CDR2: SGHTA and FQGTGA. The chain's CDR3 is CASSLDRGPEDQPQHF. For the CDR3, the DNA is TGTGCCAGCAGCTTGGACAGGGGACCCGAGGATCAGCCCCAGCATTTT.

CDR3 coding DNA: TGTGCCAGCAGCGATAGCGGAAGATACAATGAGCAGTTCTTC. Protein sequence: CASSDSGRYNEQFF. V gene TRBV5-4 combines with J gene TRBJ2-1; D perhaps matches TRBD2 (6 bases). The CDR3 is 14 amino acids. Trimming removed 4 bases from V and 4 bases from J, with 12 bases in between. CDR1 is SGHNT and CDR2 is YYREEE in the germline V gene (reference sequence).

This clone was observed a handful of times. The CDR3 DNA is TGTGCCATCAGTGTCCTGCAGGGTAGGGCACTCGGATCTAACTATGGCTACACCTTC. This encodes CAISVLQGRALGSNYGYTF. The V call is TRBV10-3, the J call TRBJ1-2; maybe TRBD1 (5 bases). Germline CDR1 is ENHRY and CDR2 is SYGVKD. Trimming removed 4 bases at V and 0 bases at J, with 24 bases between. The CDR3 extends over 19 amino acids.

Only a few counts were recorded for this clone. The CDR3 sequence is CSVVNSGETQYF. DNA of the CDR3: TGCAGCGTTGTGAATAGCGGAGAGACCCAGTACTTC. This rearrangement joins TRBV29-1 to TRBJ2-5; perhaps TRBD2 as D (6 bases). V was pared by 4 bases and J by 4 bases, with 10 bases between. CDR1 is SQVTM and CDR2 is ANQGSEA in the germline V gene. The CDR3 has 12 residues.

The V and J genes are TRBV6-1 and TRBJ1-6; weak D call: TRBD1 (5 bases). CDR3 size: 17 residues. Germline CDR1 reads MNHNS; CDR2 reads SASEGT. Trimming pared 1 base from V and 5 bases from J, leaving 15 bases between. In nucleotides, the CDR3 is TGTGCCAGCAGTGAAGGTCCAGGGTGGGCAGATAATTCACCCCTCCACTTT. This sequence encodes CASSEGPGWADNSPLHF.

As for this clone: Other DNA sequences in this specimen translate into the identical CDR3. The chain links TRBV9 to TRBJ1-1; TRBD1 agrees at 9 bases. V trimming: 2 bases; J trimming: 4 bases; junction bases outside the gene matches: 0. CDR1 is SGDLS, CDR2 YYNGEE, per germline. This CDR3 has 13 residues. This CDR3 reads CASSVTGGTEAFF. The CDR3 DNA reads TGTGCCAGCAGCGTGACAGGGGGCACTGAAGCTTTCTTT.

The chain has TRBV5-4 and TRBJ2-7; no reliable D call. V dropped 1 base and J dropped 0 bases, with 5 bases sitting between them. The CDR3 has 13 residues. CDR1 and CDR2 from the germline V gene are SGHNT and YYREEE (reference sequence). This CDR3 is CASSLTGSYEQYF. The CDR3 DNA sequence: TGTGCCAGCAGCTTGACGGGCTCCTACGAGCAGTACTTC.

This clone has only one observation. V and J are TRBV15 and TRBJ1-5; unclear D gene. Trimming removed 4 bases from V and 4 bases from J, with 8 bases in between. This CDR3 is 13 amino acids long. CDR1 is LNHNV, CDR2 YYDKDF, per germline (reference sequence). The DNA for the CDR3 is TGTGCCACCAGCATCACATCGAATCAGCCCCAGCATTTT. Residues: CATSITSNQPQHF.

This chain links TRBV5-1 with TRBJ1-1; a possible D gene is TRBD1 (6 bases). Germline V gene lookup returns CDR1 SGHRS and CDR2 YFSETQ. Trimming stripped 4 bases from V and 1 base from J, with 11 bases between. There are 14 residues in the CDR3. The CDR3 DNA sequence: TGCGCCAGCAGCCTACAGGGCCCGAACACTGAAGCTTTCTTT. Translation: CASSLQGPNTEAFF.

This rearrangement joins TRBV7-2 to TRBJ2-5; TRBD1 aligns across 7 bases. V shed 1 base and J 5 bases; nucleotides not matched to a gene: 4. In germline, CDR1 is SGHTA, CDR2 FQGNSA. The CDR3 has 14 residues. The CDR3: CASSLVSGGETQYF. DNA for the CDR3: TGTGCCAGCAGCTTAGTTTCAGGGGGTGAGACCCAGTACTTC.

This clone was detected once. The chain has TRBV10-2 and TRBJ1-5, with 7 nucleotides matching TRBD1. The V gene end was trimmed by 6 bases and the J gene end by 4 bases; junction bases not matched to a gene: 6. The germline gives CDR1 WSHSY, CDR2 SAAADI. This CDR3 region has 14 residues. CDR3 DNA sequence: TGCGCCAGCAGACCCGGGACAGCAAATCAGCCCCAGCATTTT. This translates into CASRPGTANQPQHF.

Only a few counts were recorded for this clone. The identical CDR3 is also encoded by other nucleotide sequences in the sample. V is TRBV21-1 and J is TRBJ2-1; the table's D gene call, TRBD2, was not cross checked with the DNA. TRBV21-1 is noted as a pseudogene. This CDR3 has 16 amino acids. The CDR3 spells CASSKASGRAYNEQFF. CDR3 bases: TGTGCCAGCAGCAAAGCTAGCGGGAGGGCCTACAATGAGCAGTTCTTC.

The chain combines TRBV11-3 with TRBJ2-3, with 7 positions matching TRBD1. Germline V gene lookup returns CDR1 SGHNT and CDR2 YENEEA. The CDR3 spans 17 residues. V lost 2 bases, J lost 8 bases, and 16 bases stayed unmatched. The CDR3 protein is CASSLTTGEPEVGTQYF. CDR3 coding DNA: TGTGCCAGCAGCTTAACCACAGGGGAGCCTGAGGTGGGTACGCAGTATTTT.

The chain recombines TRBV14 with TRBJ1-4; a possible D gene is TRBD1 (6 bases). V lost 3 bases and J 5 bases, leaving 13 bases between the germline ends. The CDR3 has 15 residues. Germline V gene data show CDR1 as SGHDN and CDR2 as FVKESK. The CDR3 DNA reads as TGTGCCAGCAGCCAGCCGGGACACCTAAATGAAAAACTGTTTTTT. Translating it yields CASSQPGHLNEKLFF.

The chain employs TRBV19 and TRBJ2-7, with 9 bases identical to TRBD1. The CDR3 sequence is 15 residues long. V was pared by 4 bases and J by 1 base, with 5 bases of the junction left unmatched. Germline assignment: CDR1 LNHDA and CDR2 SQIVND (reference sequence). CDR3 DNA sequence: TGTGCCAGTAGTAGATCCGGGACAGGGTCCTACGAGCAGTACTTC. Its protein product is CASSRSGTGSYEQYF.

This chain links TRBV7-9 with TRBJ1-2, with D maybe TRBD1 (5 bases). CDR3 length equals 13 residues. The V end lost 0 bases, the J end lost 11 bases, and 13 bases lay between the germline ends. CDR1 and CDR2 (germline): SEHNR, FQNEAQ (reference sequence). Here the CDR3 DNA reads TGTGCCAGCAGCTTAGCGCTCGACAGTGGTTACACCTTC. Encoded protein: CASSLALDSGYTF.

This clone was observed a handful of times. A read error may produce the germline difference seen at one junction end. The chain links TRBV7-9 to TRBJ2-7; TRBD1 matches at 9 bases. Germline V lookup: CDR1 SEHNR, CDR2 FQNEAQ (reference sequence). This CDR3 region has 15 residues. The CDR3 loop is CSSSLPGTGTYEQYF. As DNA, the CDR3 is TGTTCCAGCAGCTTACCCGGGACAGGGACCTACGAGCAGTACTTC.

The chain recombines TRBV5-6 with TRBJ2-5; D unresolved. Trimming cost V 7 bases and J 4 bases, with 17 bases left between them. This CDR3 contains 14 residues. Germline assignment: CDR1 SGHDT and CDR2 YYEEEE. Here the CDR3 reads CASLRFSTRETQYF. The CDR3 region has the DNA TGTGCCAGCCTCCGCTTCTCTACGAGAGAGACCCAGTACTTC.

V and J are TRBV7-6 and TRBJ2-5; 10 bases map to TRBD2. Per germline, CDR1 SGHVS and CDR2 FNYEAQ. The J segment lost 5 bases and the V segment lost 5 bases, leaving 17 bases of the junction unmatched. The CDR3 consists of 18 residues. CDR3 bases: TGTGCCAGCAGCCCGGTGGCTAGCGGGGGCACCTGGGGGGAGACCCAGTACTTC. Its protein product is CASSPVASGGTWGETQYF. Using reference TRBV7-6 and TRBJ2-5 for the parts outside the CDR3, the full variable domain is GAGVSQSPRYKVTKRGQDVALRCDPISGHVSLYWYRQALGQGPEFLTYFNYEAQQDKSGLPNDRFSAERPEGSISTLTIQRTEQRDSAMYRCASSPVASGGTWGETQYFGPGTRLLVL.